Listed here are 3 T cell receptor beta chains from one sample, sequenced in a study of control samples from healthy donors and cancer patients. Libraries were prepared by immunoSEQ multiplex PCR; TCRdb keeps only in-frame clonotypes and omits some of them. The table records some 150,000 clones, roughly 95% of them present only once. Sequences were obtained from blood. These receptors were collected from a woman aged 25 to 39 in good health.

V is TRBV28 and J is TRBJ2-1; D possibly matches TRBD1 or TRBD2 (6 bases each). V was shortened by 2 bases and J by 3 bases, with 17 bases between the two germline ends. The CDR3 consists of 17 residues. The germline V gene encodes CDR1 MDHEN and CDR2 SYDVKM. The CDR3 DNA sequence: TGTGCCAGCAGTTTAGGCCGGGGGACACCTTTCTACAATGAGCAGTTCTTC. This gives the protein CASSLGRGTPFYNEQFF.

The chain uses TRBV27 and TRBJ1-5; D is perhaps TRBD1 (5 bases). The V and J ends lost 6 bases and 2 bases respectively, with 26 bases between them. CDR3 length: 19 amino acids. Germline CDR1 is MNHEY and CDR2 is SMNVEV (reference sequence). This chain's CDR3 is CASRSHGTPVEMGNQPQHF. CDR3 DNA: TGTGCCAGCAGGTCCCACGGGACCCCAGTTGAGATGGGCAATCAGCCCCAGCATTTT.

The chain links TRBV11-3 to TRBJ2-3; 10 nucleotides agree with TRBD1. CDR1 and CDR2 (germline): SGHNT, YENEEA. This CDR3 comprises 18 residues. V lost 0 bases to trimming and J lost 6 bases; unmatched junction nucleotides: 12. The CDR3 sequence: CASSLEEEWTGGGDTQYF. CDR3 nucleotides: TGTGCCAGCAGCTTAGAGGAGGAATGGACAGGGGGAGGTGATACGCAGTATTTT.